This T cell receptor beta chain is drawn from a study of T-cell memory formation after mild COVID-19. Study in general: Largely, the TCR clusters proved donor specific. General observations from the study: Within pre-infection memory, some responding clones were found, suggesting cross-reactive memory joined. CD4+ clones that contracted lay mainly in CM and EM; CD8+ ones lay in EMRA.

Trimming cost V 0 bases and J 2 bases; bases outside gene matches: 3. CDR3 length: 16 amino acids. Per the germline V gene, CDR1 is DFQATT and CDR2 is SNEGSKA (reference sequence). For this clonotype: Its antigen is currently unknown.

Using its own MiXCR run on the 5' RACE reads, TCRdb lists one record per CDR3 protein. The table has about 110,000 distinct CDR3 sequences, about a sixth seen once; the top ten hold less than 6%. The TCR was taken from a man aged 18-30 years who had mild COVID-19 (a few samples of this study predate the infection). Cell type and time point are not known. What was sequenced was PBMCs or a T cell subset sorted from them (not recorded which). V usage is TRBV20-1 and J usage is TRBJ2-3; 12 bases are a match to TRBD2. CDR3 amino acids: CSARDPSGGATDTQYF. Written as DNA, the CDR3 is TGCAGTGCTAGAGATCCTAGCGGGGGGGCCACAGATACGCAGTATTTT.